This passage covers 27 T cell receptor beta chains from one sample sequenced in a study of control samples from healthy donors and cancer patients. Sequenced by immunoSEQ multiplex PCR; TCRdb stores in-frame clones only, minus some. The table has around 130,000 clones, around nine tenths seen once; the top ten hold over 2%. Sequenced sample: blood. The receptors come from a man in his late teens or twenties in good health.

V gene TRBV3-1 (or the pseudogene TRBV3-2) combines with J gene TRBJ1-4, with D perhaps TRBD1 (6 bases). Looked up from germline, CDR1 is LGHDT and CDR2 is YNNKEL (reference sequence). CDR3 length: 15 residues. The V end lost 8 bases, the J end lost 4 bases, and 17 bases lay between the germline ends. The CDR3 protein is CASGGRTDFNEKLFF. For the CDR3, the DNA is TGTGCCAGCGGGGGACGGACAGATTTTAATGAAAAACTGTTTTTT.

The chain is built from TRBV7-7 and TRBJ2-5, with TRBD1 matching 8 bases. This CDR3 contains 15 residues. Germline values: CDR1 SSHAT, CDR2 FNYEAQ (reference sequence). V shed 5 bases, J shed 5 bases, and the junction held 10 bases outside the gene matches. CDR3 bases: TGTGCCAGCAGCGCCGGGACAGGTTCGCGGGAGACCCAGTACTTC. Translating gives CASSAGTGSRETQYF.

The chain recombines TRBV2 with TRBJ2-1, with TRBD2 as a possible D gene (6 bases). The CDR3 totals 12 residues. The V end lost 4 bases, the J end lost 6 bases, and 7 bases lay between the germline ends. The germline CDR1 and CDR2 sequences are SNHLY and FYNNEI. The CDR3, as DNA: TGTGCCAGCAGTGGGGACTCCAATGAGCAGTTCTTC. Its protein product is CASSGDSNEQFF.

The chain has TRBV4-3 and TRBJ2-1; 11 nucleotides line up with TRBD2. The CDR3 extends over 15 amino acids. Per germline, CDR1 LGHNA and CDR2 YSLEER. J was trimmed by 6 bases and V by 1 base; bases with no gene match: 2. The CDR3 sequence: CASSQGLAGTNEQFF. As DNA, the CDR3 is TGCGCCAGCAGCCAAGGACTAGCGGGGACCAATGAGCAGTTCTTC.

This chain connects TRBV27 to TRBJ2-3, with a possible D match to TRBD2 (5 bases). Germline assignment: CDR1 MNHEY and CDR2 SMNVEV (reference sequence). Trimming removed 3 bases at V and 5 bases at J, with 9 bases between. This CDR3 is 13 amino acids long. Here the CDR3 DNA reads TGTGCCAGCAGTTTCATTGAGGGAGATACGCAGTATTTT. The encoded protein is CASSFIEGDTQYF.

This clone was detected only a few times. The V and J genes are TRBV27 and TRBJ2-7; D is unresolved. CDR1 and CDR2 from the germline V gene are MNHEY and SMNVEV (reference sequence). The CDR3 covers 12 residues. The V and J ends lost 2 bases and 6 bases respectively, with 8 bases between them. The CDR3 protein is CASSLAGREQYF. In DNA form, the CDR3 reads TGTGCCAGCAGTTTAGCAGGTCGCGAGCAGTACTTC.

The V gene is TRBV5-1, the J gene TRBJ2-3; 8 nucleotides line up with TRBD2. CDR3 size: 15 residues. Germline CDR1 is SGHRS and CDR2 is YFSETQ. J gave up 4 bases and V 2 bases, and 6 bases lay outside the gene matches. The CDR3 bases are TGCGCCAGCAGCTTCAGCGGGGGAGGGTCAGATACGCAGTATTTT. Protein: CASSFSGGGSDTQYF.

This chain joins TRBV18 and TRBJ2-7; no reliable D call. The V end lost 1 base, the J end lost 3 bases, and 10 bases lay between the germline ends. The CDR3 is 14 amino acids. Germline V gene lookup returns CDR1 KGHSH and CDR2 LQKENI. The CDR3 reads CASSPRADHYEQYF. The CDR3 DNA sequence: TGTGCCAGCTCACCACGGGCAGACCACTACGAGCAGTACTTC.

The rearrangement links TRBV6-2 or TRBV6-3 to TRBJ1-2, with 8 bases that match TRBD1. CDR1 MNHEY and CDR2 SVGEGT come from the germline V gene. After removal of 6 bases from V and 5 bases from J, the junction contained 5 bases not matched to a gene. The CDR3 is 13 amino acids. The CDR3 reads CASRPDRGYGYTF. Here the CDR3 DNA reads TGTGCCAGCAGACCTGACAGGGGTTATGGCTACACCTTC.

CDR3 amino acids: CASSRDTHYEQYF. Written as DNA, the CDR3 is TGTGCCAGCAGTCGGGACACCCACTACGAGCAGTACTTC. The chain uses TRBV12-3 or TRBV12-4 and TRBJ2-7, with D maybe TRBD1 (6 bases). The CDR3 loop spans 13 amino acids. V lost 5 bases and J 3 bases, leaving 11 bases between the germline ends.

This clone was observed once. The rearrangement links TRBV24-1 to TRBJ2-2, with D possibly TRBD1 on 6 matching bases. CDR1 is KGHDR, CDR2 SFDVKD, per germline. CDR3 length: 16 amino acids. V lost 3 bases to trimming and J lost 3 bases, with 13 bases between them. The CDR3 loop reads CATSDTDRSYTGELFF. In DNA, the CDR3 is TGTGCCACCAGTGATACCGACAGGTCCTACACCGGGGAGCTGTTTTTT.

J is TRBJ2-7 and V is TRBV28; TRBD2 aligns across 9 bases. The germline V gene encodes CDR1 MDHEN and CDR2 SYDVKM. The length of the CDR3 is 15 residues. The CDR3 DNA reads as TGTGCTACGCGGGGCGGCGGCGGGGGGGCCTACGAGCAGTACTTC. Residues: CATRGGGGGAYEQYF.

This chain connects TRBV2 to TRBJ2-2; unclear D gene. This CDR3 has 15 residues. The V gene lost 7 bases and the J gene lost 1 base, with 13 bases spanning the gap. Germline CDR1 SNHLY, CDR2 FYNNEI. CDR3 nucleotide sequence: TGTGCCAGCACTTTGACCGGGCAGAACACCGGGGAGCTGTTTTTT. Protein product: CASTLTGQNTGELFF.

CDR3 nucleotide sequence: TGTGCCTCGGGATATTGGGACTACTCCTACAATGAGCAGTTCTTC. Translating gives CASGYWDYSYNEQFF. V and J are TRBV28 and TRBJ2-1; TRBD2 matches at 7 bases. Unmatched junction bases numbered 10, after V lost 11 bases and J lost 0 bases. Germline-derived CDR1 and CDR2 are MDHEN and SYDVKM. The CDR3 has 15 residues.

This clone was seen once. The rearrangement links TRBV28 to TRBJ1-5; D is perhaps TRBD1 (6 bases). V was pared by 2 bases and J by 1 base, with 9 bases between. CDR3 size: 15 residues. Germline CDR1 MDHEN, CDR2 SYDVKM. The CDR3 loop is CASSLPGHSNQPQHF. The DNA for the CDR3 is TGTGCCAGCAGTTTACCGGGACACAGCAATCAGCCCCAGCATTTT.

CDR3 bases: TGCGCCAGCAGTGACGGCAGGCAGAACACTGAAGCTTTCTTT. This encodes CASSDGRQNTEAFF. The gene calls are TRBV10-2 and TRBJ1-1, with D unclear. Germline lookup yields CDR1 WSHSY and CDR2 SAAADI. Trimming took off 3 bases at V and 1 base at J, with 9 bases between the two ends. The CDR3 runs 14 residues.

The J gene is TRBJ1-1, the V gene TRBV7-2, with 8 bases matching TRBD1. The CDR3 has 16 residues. CDR1 SGHTA and CDR2 FQGNSA come from the germline V gene. Losses at the gene ends were 1 base for V and 4 bases for J; bases not matched to a gene: 8. CDR3 sequence: CASSLVGTGGGTEAFF. The CDR3 DNA reads as TGTGCCAGCAGCTTAGTGGGGACAGGCGGCGGCACTGAAGCTTTCTTT.

The V gene is TRBV4-1, the J gene TRBJ2-5; 7 bases line up with TRBD1. Germline values: CDR1 MGHRA, CDR2 YSYEKL. V lost 4 bases, J lost 4 bases, and 9 bases stayed unmatched. This CDR3 contains 15 residues. DNA of the CDR3: TGCGCCAGCAGCCCGCAGGGGGTCCCTCTAGAGACCCAGTACTTC. This translates into CASSPQGVPLETQYF.

The chain couples TRBV9 to TRBJ2-1; weak D call: TRBD2 (6 bases). V was pared by 4 bases and J by 5 bases, with 16 bases between. Germline CDR1 and CDR2: SGDLS and YYNGEE. This CDR3 has 15 residues. DNA of the CDR3: TGTGCCAGCAGCCCTTGGGGGGAGCCCGACAATGAGCAGTTCTTC. This codes for CASSPWGEPDNEQFF. The full variable domain, its missing parts supplied by reference TRBV9 and TRBJ2-1, is DSGVTQTPKHLITATGQRVTLRCSPRSGDLSVYWYQQSLDQGLQFLIQYYNGEERAKGNILERFSAQQFPDLHSELNLSSLELGDSALYFCASSPWGEPDNEQFFGPGTRLTVL.

The chain uses TRBV6-6 and TRBJ2-1; D unclear. Trimming stripped 2 bases from V and 0 bases from J, with 8 bases between. Germline CDR1 MNHNY, CDR2 SVGAGI (reference sequence). The CDR3 spans 15 residues. The CDR3 here is CASSYRSSSYNEQFF. CDR3 sequence (DNA): TGTGCCAGCAGTTACCGGTCGAGCTCCTACAATGAGCAGTTCTTC.

This sequence joins TRBV28 and TRBJ2-2, with 7 bases fitting TRBD2. V dropped 2 bases and J dropped 0; count of bases not matched to a gene: 6. Germline-derived CDR1 and CDR2 are MDHEN and SYDVKM. The CDR3 is 17 amino acids. CDR3 sequence reads: CASSLGPSGANTGELFF. The DNA of the CDR3 is TGTGCCAGCAGTTTAGGCCCCAGCGGGGCGAACACCGGGGAGCTGTTTTTT.

V is TRBV7-2 and J is TRBJ1-5, with D possibly being TRBD1 (5 bases). The germline V and J ends were trimmed by 1 base and 7 bases, with 11 bases remaining between them. The CDR3 loop spans 14 amino acids. Germline assignment: CDR1 SGHTA and CDR2 FQGNSA. CDR3: CASSLVGRGQPQHF. CDR3 coding DNA: TGTGCCAGCAGCTTAGTGGGGAGGGGCCAGCCCCAGCATTTT.

The CDR3 DNA reads TGTGCCAGCAGTTTGAACAGGGGGAACTATGGCTACACCTTC. Amino acids: CASSLNRGNYGYTF. The chain carries TRBV28 and TRBJ1-2; 8 bases line up with TRBD1. The V gene end was trimmed by 3 bases and the J gene end by 2 bases; junction bases not matched to a gene: 2. The CDR3 has 14 residues. In germline, CDR1 is MDHEN, CDR2 SYDVKM.

J is TRBJ1-2 and V is TRBV29-1, with a weak D call TRBD1 (5 bases). Between the trimmed V and J ends, which lost 7 bases and 7 bases, there was a span of 16 bases. This CDR3 has 12 residues. Germline CDR1 and CDR2: SQVTM and ANQGSEA. The CDR3 here is CSAEDTESGYTF. The CDR3 DNA follows: TGCAGCGCGGAGGACACGGAGTCTGGCTACACCTTC.

The rearrangement links TRBV15 to TRBJ1-1; 7 nucleotides line up with TRBD1. CDR1 is LNHNV, CDR2 YYDKDF, per germline (reference sequence). This CDR3 is built from 15 residues. With V trimmed by 4 bases and J by 0 bases, 5 bases remained unmatched. This chain's CDR3 is CATSTPGQMNTEAFF. CDR3 DNA: TGTGCCACCAGCACGCCGGGACAGATGAACACTGAAGCTTTCTTT.

The chain joins TRBV5-1 to TRBJ1-6, with D possibly being TRBD1 (5 bases). The CDR3 is made up of 14 amino acids. V dropped 3 bases and J dropped 7 bases, with 11 bases sitting between them. Germline loops: CDR1 SGHRS, CDR2 YFSETQ. As DNA, the CDR3 is TGCGCCAGCAGCTCTGGGGACTCGAATTCACCCCTCCACTTT. Protein sequence: CASSSGDSNSPLHF. The full variable domain, its missing parts supplied by reference TRBV5-1 and TRBJ1-6, is KAGVTQTPRYLIKTRGQQVTLSCSPISGHRSVSWYQQTPGQGLQFLFEYFSETQRNKGNFPGRFSGRQFSNSRSEMNVSTLELGDSALYLCASSSGDSNSPLHFGNGTRLTVT.

The chain carries TRBV7-9 and TRBJ1-1; possibly TRBD1 for D (6 bases). The CDR3 has 18 residues. In germline, CDR1 is SEHNR, CDR2 FQNEAQ (reference sequence). V was pared by 1 base and J by 7 bases, with 25 bases between. CDR3 loop: CASSLVGLAEGGLSEAFF. The CDR3 DNA reads TGTGCCAGCAGCTTAGTGGGGCTGGCCGAAGGGGGACTTAGTGAAGCTTTCTTT.